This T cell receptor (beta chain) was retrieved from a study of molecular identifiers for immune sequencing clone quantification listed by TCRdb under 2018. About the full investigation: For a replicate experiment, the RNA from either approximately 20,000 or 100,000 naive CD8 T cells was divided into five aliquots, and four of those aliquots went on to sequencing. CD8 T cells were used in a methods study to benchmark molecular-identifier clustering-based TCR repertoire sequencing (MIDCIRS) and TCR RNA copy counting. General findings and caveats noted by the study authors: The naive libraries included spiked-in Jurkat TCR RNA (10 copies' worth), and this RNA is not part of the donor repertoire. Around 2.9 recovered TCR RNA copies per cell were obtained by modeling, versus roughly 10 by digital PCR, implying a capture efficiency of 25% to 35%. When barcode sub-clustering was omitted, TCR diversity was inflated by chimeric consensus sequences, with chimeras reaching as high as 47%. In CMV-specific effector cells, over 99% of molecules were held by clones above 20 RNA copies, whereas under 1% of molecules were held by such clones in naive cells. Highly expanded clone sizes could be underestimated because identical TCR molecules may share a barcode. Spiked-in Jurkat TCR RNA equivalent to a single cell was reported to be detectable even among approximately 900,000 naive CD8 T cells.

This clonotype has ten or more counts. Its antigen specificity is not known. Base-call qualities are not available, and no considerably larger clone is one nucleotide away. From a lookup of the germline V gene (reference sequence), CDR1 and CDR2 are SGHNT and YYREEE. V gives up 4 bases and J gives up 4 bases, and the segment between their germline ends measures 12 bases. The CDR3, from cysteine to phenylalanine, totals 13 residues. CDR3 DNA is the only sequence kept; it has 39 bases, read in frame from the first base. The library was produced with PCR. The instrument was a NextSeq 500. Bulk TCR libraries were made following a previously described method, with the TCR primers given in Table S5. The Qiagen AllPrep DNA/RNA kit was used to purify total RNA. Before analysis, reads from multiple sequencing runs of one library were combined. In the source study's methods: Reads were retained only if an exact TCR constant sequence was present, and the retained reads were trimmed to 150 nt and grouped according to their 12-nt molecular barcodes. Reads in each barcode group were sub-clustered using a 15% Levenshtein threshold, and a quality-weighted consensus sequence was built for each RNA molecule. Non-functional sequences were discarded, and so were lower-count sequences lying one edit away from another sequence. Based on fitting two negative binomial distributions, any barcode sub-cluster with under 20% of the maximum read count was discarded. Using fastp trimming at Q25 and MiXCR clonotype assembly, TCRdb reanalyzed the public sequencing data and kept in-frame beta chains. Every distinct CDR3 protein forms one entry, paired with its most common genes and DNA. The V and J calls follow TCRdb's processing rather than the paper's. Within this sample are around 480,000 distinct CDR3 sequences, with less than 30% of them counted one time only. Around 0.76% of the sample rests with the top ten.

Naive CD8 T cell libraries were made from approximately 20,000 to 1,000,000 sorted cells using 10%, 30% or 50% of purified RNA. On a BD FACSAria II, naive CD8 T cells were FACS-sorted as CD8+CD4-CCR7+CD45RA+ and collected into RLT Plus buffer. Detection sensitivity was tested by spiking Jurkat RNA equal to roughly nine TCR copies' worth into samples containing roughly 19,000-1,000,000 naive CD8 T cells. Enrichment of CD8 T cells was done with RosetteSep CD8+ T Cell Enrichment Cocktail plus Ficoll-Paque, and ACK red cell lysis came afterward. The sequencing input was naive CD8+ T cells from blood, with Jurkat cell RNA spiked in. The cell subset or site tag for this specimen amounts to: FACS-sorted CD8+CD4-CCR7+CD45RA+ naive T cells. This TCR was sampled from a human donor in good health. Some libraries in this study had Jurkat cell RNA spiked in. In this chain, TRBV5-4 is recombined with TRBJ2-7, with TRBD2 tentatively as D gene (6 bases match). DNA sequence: TGTGCCAGCAGCCCGTGGGGGGTTTACGAGCAGTACTTC. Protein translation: CASSPWGVYEQYF.